This paragraph covers one TCR beta chain sequence. This sample stems from a study of blood T cell repertoires in COVID-19. About the research overall: Specimens from acute and convalescent COVID-19 originated in the United States, Italy and Spain. Nucleic acid was either cDNA or gDNA, and it came from T cells, B-cell-depleted T cells, or PBMCs.

V gave up 6 bases and J gave up 0 bases, with 12 bases separating them. In germline, CDR1 is SGHVS, CDR2 FQNEAQ. This CDR3 region has 14 residues. TCRdb's copy holds only in-frame clones and misses some; the assay was immunoSEQ multiplex PCR. This sample has 30,000 to 35,000 clones; 75% occur once, and the top ten carry roughly 15%. The source material was peripheral blood. V usage is TRBV7-8 and J usage is TRBJ2-7; the D gene is possibly TRBD2 (5 bases). This receptor was taken from a man older than 75 with active or convalescent COVID-19. The chain's CDR3 is CASRRESTSYEQYF. As DNA, the CDR3 is TGTGCCAGCAGGAGGGAATCCACCTCCTACGAGCAGTACTTC.